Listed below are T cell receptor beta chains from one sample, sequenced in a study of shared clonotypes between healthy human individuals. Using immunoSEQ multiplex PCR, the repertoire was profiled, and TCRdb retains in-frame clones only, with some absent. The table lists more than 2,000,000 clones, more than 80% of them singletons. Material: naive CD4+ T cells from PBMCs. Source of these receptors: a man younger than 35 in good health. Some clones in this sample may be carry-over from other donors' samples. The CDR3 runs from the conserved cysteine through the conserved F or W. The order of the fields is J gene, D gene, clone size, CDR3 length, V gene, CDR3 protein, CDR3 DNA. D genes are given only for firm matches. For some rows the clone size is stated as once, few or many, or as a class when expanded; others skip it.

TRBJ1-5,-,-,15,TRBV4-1,CASSPTEAPNQPQHF,TGCGCCAGCAGTCCCACCGAGGCCCCCAATCAGCCCCAGCATTTT
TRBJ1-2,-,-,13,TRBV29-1,CSVEDPGFDGYTF,TGCAGCGTTGAAGATCCGGGATTCGATGGCTACACCTTC
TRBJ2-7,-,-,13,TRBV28,CASSLGYSYEQYF,TGTGCCAGCAGTTTGGGCTACTCCTACGAGCAGTACTTC
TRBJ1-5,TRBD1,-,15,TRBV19,CASSIGGGRDQPQHF,TGTGCCAGTAGTATTGGAGGGGGCAGGGATCAGCCCCAGCATTTT
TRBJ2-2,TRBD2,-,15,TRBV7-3,CASSSTRGVTGELFF,TGTGCCAGCAGTTCTACGCGGGGGGTCACCGGGGAGCTGTTTTTT
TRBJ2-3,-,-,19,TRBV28,CASSSPWLFSATPVDTQYF,TGTGCCAGCAGTTCCCCCTGGTTGTTCTCGGCCACCCCGGTAGATACGCAGTATTTT
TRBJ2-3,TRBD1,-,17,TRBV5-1,CASSHPIGQARSDTQYF,TGCGCCAGCAGCCACCCGATCGGACAGGCCAGATCGGATACGCAGTATTTT
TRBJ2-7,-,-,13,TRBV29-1,CSVEKQTPYEQYF,TGCAGCGTTGAAAAGCAGACGCCCTACGAGCAGTACTTC
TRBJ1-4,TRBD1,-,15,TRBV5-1,CASSALQGDNEKLFF,TGCGCCAGCAGCGCTCTACAGGGGGATAATGAAAAACTGTTTTTT
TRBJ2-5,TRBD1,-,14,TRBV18,CASSPPGGAETQYF,TGTGCCAGCTCACCACCAGGGGGCGCCGAGACCCAGTACTTC
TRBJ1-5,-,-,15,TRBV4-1,CASSPQSASNQPQHF,TGCGCCAGCAGCCCTCAATCCGCTAGCAATCAGCCCCAGCATTTT
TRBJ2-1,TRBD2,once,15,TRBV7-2,CASSRPGLGGNEQFF,TGTGCCAGCAGTCGACCGGGACTAGGAGGCAATGAGCAGTTCTTC